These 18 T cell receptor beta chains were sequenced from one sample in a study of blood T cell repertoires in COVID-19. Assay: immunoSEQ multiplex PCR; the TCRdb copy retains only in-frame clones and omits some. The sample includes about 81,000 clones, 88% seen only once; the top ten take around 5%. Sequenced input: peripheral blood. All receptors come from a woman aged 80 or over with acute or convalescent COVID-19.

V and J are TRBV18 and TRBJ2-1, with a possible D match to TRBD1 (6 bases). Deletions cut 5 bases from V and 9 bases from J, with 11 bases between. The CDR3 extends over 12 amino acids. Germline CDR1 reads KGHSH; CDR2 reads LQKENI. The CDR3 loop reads CASSNRVSEQFF. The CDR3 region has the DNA TGTGCCAGCTCAAACAGGGTCAGTGAGCAGTTCTTC.

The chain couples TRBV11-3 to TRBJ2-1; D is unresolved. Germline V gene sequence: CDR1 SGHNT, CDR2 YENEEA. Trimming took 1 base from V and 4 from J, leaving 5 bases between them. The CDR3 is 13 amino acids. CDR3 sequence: CASSLARYNEQFF. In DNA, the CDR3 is TGTGCCAGCAGCTTAGCCAGATACAATGAGCAGTTCTTC.

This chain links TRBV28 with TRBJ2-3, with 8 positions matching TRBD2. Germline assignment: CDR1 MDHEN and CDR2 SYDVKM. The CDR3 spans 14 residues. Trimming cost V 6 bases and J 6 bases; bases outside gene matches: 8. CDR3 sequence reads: CASSSGGARDTQYF. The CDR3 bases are TGTGCCAGCAGCTCGGGGGGGGCCCGGGATACGCAGTATTTT.

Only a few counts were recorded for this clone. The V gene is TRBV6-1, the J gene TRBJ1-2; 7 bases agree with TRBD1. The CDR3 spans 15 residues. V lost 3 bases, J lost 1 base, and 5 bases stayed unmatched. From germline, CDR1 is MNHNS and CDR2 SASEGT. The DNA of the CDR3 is TGTGCCAGCAGTGAGGCCAGGGGGTTTAACTATGGCTACACCTTC. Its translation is CASSEARGFNYGYTF.

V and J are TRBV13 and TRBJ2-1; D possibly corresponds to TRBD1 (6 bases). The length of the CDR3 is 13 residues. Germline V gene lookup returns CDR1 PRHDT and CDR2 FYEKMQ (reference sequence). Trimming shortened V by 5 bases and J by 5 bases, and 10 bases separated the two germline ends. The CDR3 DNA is TGTGCCAGCAGCCTGGACAGAAACAATGAGCAGTTCTTC. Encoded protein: CASSLDRNNEQFF.

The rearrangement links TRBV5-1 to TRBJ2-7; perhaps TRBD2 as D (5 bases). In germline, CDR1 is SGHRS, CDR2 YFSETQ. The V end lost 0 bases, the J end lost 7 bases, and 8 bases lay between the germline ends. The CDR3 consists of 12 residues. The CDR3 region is CASSLDRGEQYF. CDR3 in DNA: TGCGCCAGCAGCTTGGACCGGGGAGAGCAGTACTTC.

CDR3 in amino acids: CASSEPLGEYSNQPQHF. The CDR3, as DNA: TGTGCCAGCAGTGAACCCTTGGGAGAGTATAGCAATCAGCCCCAGCATTTT. The chain has TRBV2 and TRBJ1-5, with unresolved D. Germline lookup yields CDR1 SNHLY and CDR2 FYNNEI. Trimming took 2 bases from V and 0 from J, leaving 14 bases between them. This CDR3 spans 17 amino acids.

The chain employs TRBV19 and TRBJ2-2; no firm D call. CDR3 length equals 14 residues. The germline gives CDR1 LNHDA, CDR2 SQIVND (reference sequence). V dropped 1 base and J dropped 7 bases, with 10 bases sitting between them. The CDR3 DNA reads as TGTGCCAGTAGTATAGGAGGTGCGAGCGGGGAGCTGTTTTTT. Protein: CASSIGGASGELFF.

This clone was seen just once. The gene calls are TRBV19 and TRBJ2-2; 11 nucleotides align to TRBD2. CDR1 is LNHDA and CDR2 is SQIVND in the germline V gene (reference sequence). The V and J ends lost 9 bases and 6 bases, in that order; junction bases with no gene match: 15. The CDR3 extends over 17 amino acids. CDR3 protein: CASRNPVRLAGPGELFF. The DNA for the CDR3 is TGTGCCAGCAGAAACCCGGTGCGACTAGCGGGACCCGGGGAGCTGTTTTTT.

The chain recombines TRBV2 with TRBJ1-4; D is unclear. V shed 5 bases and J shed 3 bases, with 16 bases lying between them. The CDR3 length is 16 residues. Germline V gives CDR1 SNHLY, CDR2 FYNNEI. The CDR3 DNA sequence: TGTGCCAGCAGTACCAGGAGGGTGTCAGCTAATGAAAAACTGTTTTTT. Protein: CASSTRRVSANEKLFF. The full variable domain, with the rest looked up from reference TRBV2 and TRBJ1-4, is EPEVTQTPSHQVTQMGQEVILRCVPISNHLYFYWYRQILGQKVEFLVSFYNNEISEKSEIFDDQFSVERPDGSNFTLKIRSTKLEDSAMYFCASSTRRVSANEKLFFGSGTQLSVL.

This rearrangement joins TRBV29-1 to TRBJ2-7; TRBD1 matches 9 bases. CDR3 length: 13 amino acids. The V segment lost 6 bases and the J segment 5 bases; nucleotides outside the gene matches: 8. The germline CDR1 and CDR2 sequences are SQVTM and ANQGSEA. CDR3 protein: CSVGDRARNEQYF. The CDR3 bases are TGCAGCGTCGGGGACAGGGCAAGGAACGAGCAGTACTTC.

DNA of the CDR3: TGTGCCAGCAGCTTTGGGGCTGCAACTAATGAAAAACTGTTTTTT. Protein product: CASSFGAATNEKLFF. The chain is built from TRBV5-4 and TRBJ1-4; tentative D call: TRBD1 (5 bases). V gave up 2 bases and J gave up 0 bases, with 8 bases separating them. Germline values: CDR1 SGHNT, CDR2 YYREEE (reference sequence). The CDR3 length is 15 residues. Full variable domain (outside the CDR3, taken from reference TRBV5-4 and TRBJ1-4): ETGVTQSPTHLIKTRGQQVTLRCSSQSGHNTVSWYQQALGQGPQFIFQYYREEENGRGNFPPRFSGLQFPNYSSELNVNALELDDSALYLCASSFGAATNEKLFFGSGTQLSVL.

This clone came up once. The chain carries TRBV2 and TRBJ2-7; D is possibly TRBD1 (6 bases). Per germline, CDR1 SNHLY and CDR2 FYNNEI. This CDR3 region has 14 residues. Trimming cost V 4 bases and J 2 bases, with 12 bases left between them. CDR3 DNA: TGTGCCAGCAGTGGGGACAACGGAGCCTACGAGCAGTACTTC. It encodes CASSGDNGAYEQYF.

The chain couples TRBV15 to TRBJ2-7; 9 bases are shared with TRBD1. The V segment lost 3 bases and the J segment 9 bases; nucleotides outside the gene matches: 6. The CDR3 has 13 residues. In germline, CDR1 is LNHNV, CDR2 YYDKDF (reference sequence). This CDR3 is CATSSLQGAGQYF. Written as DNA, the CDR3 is TGTGCCACCAGCAGTCTACAGGGGGCTGGGCAGTACTTC.

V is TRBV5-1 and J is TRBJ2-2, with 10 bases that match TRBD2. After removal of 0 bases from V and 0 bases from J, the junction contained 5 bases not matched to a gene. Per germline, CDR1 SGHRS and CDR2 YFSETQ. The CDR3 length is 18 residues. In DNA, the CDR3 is TGCGCCAGCAGCTTGGTCCCTAGCGGGAGTTCGAACACCGGGGAGCTGTTTTTT. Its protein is CASSLVPSGSSNTGELFF. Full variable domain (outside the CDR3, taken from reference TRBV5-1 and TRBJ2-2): KAGVTQTPRYLIKTRGQQVTLSCSPISGHRSVSWYQQTPGQGLQFLFEYFSETQRNKGNFPGRFSGRQFSNSRSEMNVSTLELGDSALYLCASSLVPSGSSNTGELFFGEGSRLTVL.

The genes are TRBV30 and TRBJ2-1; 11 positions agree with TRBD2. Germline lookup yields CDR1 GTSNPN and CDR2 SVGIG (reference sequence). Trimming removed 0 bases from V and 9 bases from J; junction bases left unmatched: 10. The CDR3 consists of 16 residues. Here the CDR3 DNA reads TGTGCCTGGAGTGTACCCTTGACTAGCGGGATGAGTGAGCAGTTCTTC. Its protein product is CAWSVPLTSGMSEQFF.

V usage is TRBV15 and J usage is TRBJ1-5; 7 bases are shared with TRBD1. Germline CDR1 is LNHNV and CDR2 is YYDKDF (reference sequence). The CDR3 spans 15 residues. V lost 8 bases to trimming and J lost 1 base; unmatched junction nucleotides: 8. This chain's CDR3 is CATRPGQPSNQPQHF. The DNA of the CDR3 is TGTGCCACCCGACCGGGACAGCCAAGCAATCAGCCCCAGCATTTT.

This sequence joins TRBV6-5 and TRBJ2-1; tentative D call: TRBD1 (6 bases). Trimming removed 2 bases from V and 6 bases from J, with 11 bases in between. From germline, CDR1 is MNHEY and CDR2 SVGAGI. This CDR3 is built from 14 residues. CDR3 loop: CASSYLTGSNEQFF. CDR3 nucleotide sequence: TGTGCCAGCAGTTACCTAACAGGGTCCAATGAGCAGTTCTTC.